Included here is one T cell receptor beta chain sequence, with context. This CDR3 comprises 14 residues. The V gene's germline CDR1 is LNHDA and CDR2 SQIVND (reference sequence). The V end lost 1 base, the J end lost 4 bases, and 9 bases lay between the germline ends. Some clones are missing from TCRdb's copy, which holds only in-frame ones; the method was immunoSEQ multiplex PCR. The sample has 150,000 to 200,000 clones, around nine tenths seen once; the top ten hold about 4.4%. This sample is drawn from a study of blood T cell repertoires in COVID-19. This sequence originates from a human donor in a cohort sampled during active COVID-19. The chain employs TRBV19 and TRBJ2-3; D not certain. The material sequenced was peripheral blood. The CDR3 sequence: CASSIVGSADTQYF. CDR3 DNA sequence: TGTGCCAGTAGTATAGTCGGCAGCGCAGATACGCAGTATTTT.